The 23 T cell receptor beta chains in this list originate from one sample, sequenced in a study of post-analysis software for immune sequencing data. Incorporated into the TCR beta cDNA libraries were unique molecular identifiers, which served to reduce PCR and sequencing biases. Each CDR3 protein gets one entry after TCRdb re-called the PCR reads with MiXCR. The sample yields about 500,000 distinct CDR3 sequences, over 35% seen once. Overall study results and limits: A handful of TRBV segments were significantly more frequent in patients than in controls. TRBV5-6, TRBV5-1 and TRBV20-1 were among these segments.

No antigen has been identified for these receptors. Material: blood. These receptors came from a girl aged 10 to 17 with multiple sclerosis.

This clonotype was seen ten or more times. The chain recombines TRBV5-1 with TRBJ2-3; 7 bases line up with TRBD1. In germline, CDR1 is SGHRS, CDR2 YFSETQ. The length of the CDR3 is 17 residues. The V gene end was trimmed by 0 bases and the J gene end by 0 bases; junction bases not matched to a gene: 7. The CDR3 bases are TGCGCCAGCAGCTTGGACCGGGACAGACGTAGCACAGATACGCAGTATTTT. Its translation: CASSLDRDRRSTDTQYF.

This chain uses TRBV7-2 with TRBJ2-1; D is undetermined. With 1 base removed from V and 8 bases from J, the gap between germline ends came to 15 bases. The CDR3 has 15 residues. The V gene's germline CDR1 is SGHTA and CDR2 FQGNSA. Here the CDR3 reads CASSLGYRLDHEQFF. The CDR3 DNA sequence: TGTGCCAGCAGCTTAGGTTATAGGCTAGACCATGAGCAGTTCTTC.

This clonotype was counted a single time. The V and J genes are TRBV12-5 and TRBJ2-7; no clear D gene. Germline lookup yields CDR1 LGHNT and CDR2 FRNRAP. Trimming left V 0 bases short and J 3 bases short, with 15 bases between. The CDR3 is 16 amino acids. The DNA for the CDR3 is TGTGCTAGTGGTTTGGTACCAGTATCTATCTACTACGAGCAGTACTTC. Protein sequence: CASGLVPVSIYYEQYF.

The CDR3 loop is CASSNTGNNEQFF. DNA for the CDR3: TGTGCCAGCAGCAATACAGGAAACAATGAGCAGTTCTTC. The chain has TRBV25-1 and TRBJ2-1; D possibly corresponds to TRBD1 (5 bases). Germline-derived CDR1 and CDR2 are MGHDK and SYGVNS. The CDR3 extends over 13 amino acids. V lost 6 bases and J lost 5, with 11 bases in between.

The V gene is TRBV4-1, the J gene TRBJ2-1, with 10 bases aligning to TRBD2. CDR1 MGHRA and CDR2 YSYEKL come from the germline V gene. The CDR3 runs 17 residues. With 5 bases clipped from V and 9 bases from J, the junction kept 16 bases outside the gene matches. Here the CDR3 reads CASSGGASGRSRVEQFF. The DNA for the CDR3 is TGCGCCAGCAGCGGAGGGGCTAGCGGGAGATCTCGGGTTGAGCAGTTCTTC.

This clonotype occurred a few times. The chain carries TRBV6-1 and TRBJ2-7; 10 nucleotides match TRBD1. The ends lost 3 bases at V and 3 bases at J; junction bases unmatched: 8. There are 16 residues in the CDR3. The germline CDR1 and CDR2 sequences are MNHNS and SASEGT. The CDR3: CASSDLPGQGNYEQYF. CDR3 DNA sequence: TGTGCCAGCAGTGACCTACCGGGACAGGGGAACTACGAGCAGTACTTC.

The chain has TRBV11-2 and TRBJ2-1; D is uncertain. The germline CDR1 and CDR2 sequences are SGHAT and FQNNGV. The CDR3 has 17 amino acids. V was pared by 0 bases and J by 0 bases, with 12 bases between. The CDR3 is CASSLDGWNPSYNEQFF. The CDR3 nucleotides are TGTGCCAGCAGCTTAGATGGGTGGAATCCCTCCTACAATGAGCAGTTCTTC.

The chain links TRBV4-1 to TRBJ2-5; the match to TRBD2 covers 13 bases. The J call may be faulty, since TRBJ2-7 better matches the DNA end. The CDR3 runs to 17 residues. In germline, CDR1 is MGHRA, CDR2 YSYEKL. CDR3 nucleotide sequence: TGCGCCAGCAGCCAAGATAGCGTGACTAGCGGGAGGAGCGAGCAGTACTTC. Translation gives CASSQDSVTSGRSEQYF.

In this sample, this clonotype turned up a few times. This chain uses TRBV7-2 with TRBJ2-1; 9 bases map to TRBD2. This CDR3 is built from 15 residues. The germline gives CDR1 SGHTA, CDR2 FQGNSA. The junction had 14 bases not matched to a gene; V was cut back by 8 bases and J by 9 bases. CDR3 sequence (DNA): TGTGCCAGCGCCTCCTTCTTTGTGACTAGCGGTGAGCAGTTCTTC. Its protein product is CASASFFVTSGEQFF. Supplemented by reference TRBV7-2 and TRBJ2-1, the full variable domain reads GAGVSQSPSNKVTEKGKDVELRCDPISGHTALYWYRQSLGQGLEFLIYFQGNSAPDKSGLPSDRFSAERTGGSVSTLTIQRTQQEDSAVYLCASASFFVTSGEQFFGPGTRLTVL.

This clonotype turned up a few times. The chain couples TRBV27 to TRBJ1-2, with TRBD1 matching 7 bases. The CDR3 extends over 13 amino acids. Germline CDR1 and CDR2: MNHEY and SMNVEV (reference sequence). Germline trimming cut 7 bases from V and 2 bases from J; bases unmatched to any gene: 4. CDR3 nucleotide sequence: TGTGCCAGCAAAAGGGGGCGCAACTATGGCTACACCTTC. It is translated as CASKRGRNYGYTF.

This clonotype was picked up a small number of times. The rearrangement joins TRBV12-3 or TRBV12-4 to TRBJ2-3, with 15 bases identical to TRBD2. This CDR3 has 20 residues. The J segment lost 0 bases and the V segment lost 5 bases, leaving 12 bases of the junction unmatched. CDR3 sequence: CASSTPGLAGGPWSTDTQYF. As DNA, the CDR3 is TGTGCCAGCAGTACTCCCGGACTAGCGGGAGGGCCATGGAGCACAGATACGCAGTATTTT.

This clonotype was seen a few times. The chain combines TRBV7-2 with TRBJ1-2; 7 nucleotides agree with TRBD1. The V and J ends lost 5 bases and 6 bases, in that order; junction bases with no gene match: 6. CDR3 length: 13 residues. Germline V gives CDR1 SGHTA, CDR2 FQGNSA. This CDR3 is CASSIGTEDGYTF. The CDR3 coding sequence is TGTGCCAGCAGCATCGGGACAGAAGATGGCTACACCTTC.

The chain couples TRBV6-1 to TRBJ2-5, with D maybe TRBD1 (6 bases). The CDR3 has 15 residues. Germline lookup yields CDR1 MNHNS and CDR2 SASEGT. The V and J ends lost 6 bases and 9 bases respectively, with 23 bases between them. The CDR3 DNA reads as TGTGCCAGCAGCCCTACCGGGACACCTTCAATGGCCCAGTACTTC. This encodes CASSPTGTPSMAQYF.

In this sample, this clonotype turned up a few times. The genes are TRBV18 and TRBJ2-7, with TRBD1 as a possible D gene (5 bases). The CDR3 sequence is 14 residues long. Trimming left V 5 bases short and J 0 bases short, with 11 bases between. Germline assignment: CDR1 KGHSH and CDR2 LQKENI. This CDR3 is CASSSETASYEQYF. In DNA form, the CDR3 reads TGTGCCAGCTCATCAGAGACAGCCTCCTACGAGCAGTACTTC.

This clonotype was recorded once. At one of its ends the junction is not consistent with the germline gene, which may arise from a read error. The CDR3 DNA sequence: TGTGCCAGCAGCACCCGACGAGCGGGAGACTACTATGAGCAGTTCTTC. Residues: CASSTRRAGDYYEQFF. J is TRBJ2-1 and V is TRBV7-2, with TRBD2 matching over 8 bases. The CDR3 sequence is 16 residues long. Germline CDR1 SGHTA, CDR2 FQGNSA.

The rearrangement joins TRBV3-1 to TRBJ2-3; 9 positions agree with TRBD2. The CDR3 runs 17 residues. V lost 0 bases, J lost 5 bases, and 9 bases stayed unmatched. The germline V gene has CDR1 LGHDT and CDR2 YNNKEL (reference sequence). CDR3 sequence: CASSQEKIAGAVDTQYF. CDR3 coding DNA: TGTGCCAGCAGCCAAGAAAAGATAGCGGGAGCGGTAGATACGCAGTATTTT.

The J gene is TRBJ2-6, the V gene TRBV5-1; 7 nucleotides agree with TRBD1. CDR1 and CDR2 from the germline V gene are SGHRS and YFSETQ. The CDR3 extends over 18 amino acids. Germline trimming cut 2 bases from V and 0 bases from J; bases unmatched to any gene: 8. CDR3 nucleotide sequence: TGCGCCAGCAGCTTCACCGGGACAGCTATCTCTGGGGCCAACGTCCTGACTTTC. This sequence encodes CASSFTGTAISGANVLTF.

This clonotype came up once. J is TRBJ2-1 and V is TRBV7-8, with D unresolved. Germline lookup yields CDR1 SGHVS and CDR2 FQNEAQ. The V end lost 2 bases, the J end lost 5 bases, and 16 bases lay between the germline ends. The CDR3 runs to 16 residues. In DNA, the CDR3 is TGTGCCAGCAGCTTAAAACGGACGGACCGGAACAATGAGCAGTTCTTC. Its protein is CASSLKRTDRNNEQFF.

This clonotype was seen only a few times. The CDR3 DNA follows: TGCAGTGCACCTAGACAGGGGGCCTACGAGCAGTACTTC. Translated: CSAPRQGAYEQYF. V and J are TRBV20-1 and TRBJ2-7; TRBD1 aligns across 9 bases. The CDR3 sequence is 13 residues long. CDR1 and CDR2 from the germline V gene are DFQATT and SNEGSKA (reference sequence). The junction had 5 bases not matched to a gene; V was cut back by 6 bases and J by 2 bases.

This sequence joins TRBV3-1 and TRBJ2-7; D is undetermined. The length of the CDR3 is 15 residues. Germline V gene lookup returns CDR1 LGHDT and CDR2 YNNKEL (reference sequence). Trimming shortened V by 0 bases and J by 0 bases, and 9 bases separated the two germline ends. The CDR3 bases are TGTGCCAGCAGCCAAGATCCCGAGGCCTCCTACGAGCAGTACTTC. It encodes CASSQDPEASYEQYF.

This clonotype has a single count. This chain joins TRBV3-1 and TRBJ1-2, with D uncertain. V dropped 0 bases and J dropped 8 bases, with 10 bases sitting between them. The CDR3 is 13 amino acids. The germline V gene has CDR1 LGHDT and CDR2 YNNKEL (reference sequence). This chain's CDR3 is CASSQDGGFGYTF. As DNA, the CDR3 is TGTGCCAGCAGCCAAGACGGAGGGTTCGGCTACACCTTC.

This chain joins TRBV27 and TRBJ1-2; 8 positions match TRBD1. Germline loops: CDR1 MNHEY, CDR2 SMNVEV (reference sequence). V trimming: 7 bases; J trimming: 8 bases; junction bases outside the gene matches: 12. The length of the CDR3 is 14 residues. CDR3 DNA: TGTGCCAGCACTCTTTACCCAGGGGGCAGCGGCTACACCTTC. Translated: CASTLYPGGSGYTF.

This clonotype was counted only a few times. The chain has TRBV7-2 and TRBJ2-4, with 12 bases matching TRBD2. The J call may be faulty, since TRBJ2-7 better matches the DNA end. CDR1 is SGHTA and CDR2 is FQGNSA in the germline V gene. The CDR3 runs 15 residues. In DNA form, the CDR3 reads TGTGCCAGCAGCTCGATAGGACTAGCGGGAAGCGAGCAGTACTTC. Translation gives CASSSIGLAGSEQYF.